A selection of T cell receptor beta chains follows, all from one sample in a study of T cell responses to AZD1222 COVID-19 vaccine. Some clones are missing from TCRdb's copy, which holds only in-frame ones; the method was immunoSEQ multiplex PCR. The table lists about 140,000 clones, 90% to 95% of them singletons. The source material was peripheral blood, sampled 28 days after the second AZD1222 dose. All receptors come from an adult who received the AZD1222 COVID-19 vaccine. Each CDR3 is given with its conserved first and last residue. Fields, in order: clone size, J gene, V gene, CDR3 length, D gene, CDR3 DNA, CDR3 protein. A D gene is named only where the DNA matches it firmly. Clone size is shown for a subset of rows, as once, few, many or a class of expanded clone.

size: .; J: TRBJ1-3; V: TRBV7-2; length: 15; D: TRBD1; DNA: TGTGCCAGCAGCCTAGGGACAGGGGCAGGAAACACCATATATTTT; CDR3: CASSLGTGAGNTIYF
size: few; J: TRBJ1-2; V: TRBV15; length: 17; D: TRBD1; DNA: TGTGCCACCAGCTCCTACCCCCGGGACAGGGCTAACTATGGCTACACCTTC; CDR3: CATSSYPRDRANYGYTF
size: .; J: TRBJ1-1; V: TRBV25-1; length: 13; D: .; DNA: TGTGCCAGCAGTGAAGGGGGTTCCACTGAAGCTTTCTTT; CDR3: CASSEGGSTEAFF
size: .; J: TRBJ2-3; V: TRBV4-3; length: 14; D: .; DNA: TGCGCCAGCAGCCCGCTAGGGTCGTCAGATACGCAGTATTTT; CDR3: CASSPLGSSDTQYF
size: .; J: TRBJ2-3; V: TRBV11-3; length: 14; D: .; DNA: TGTGCCAGCAGCTCGGTCGCAGGGACAGATACGCAGTATTTT; CDR3: CASSSVAGTDTQYF
size: once; J: TRBJ1-2; V: TRBV9; length: 14; D: TRBD1; DNA: TGTGCCAGCAGCGCCCGGGACAGGGGGCGCGGCTACACCTTC; CDR3: CASSARDRGRGYTF
size: once; J: TRBJ1-3; V: TRBV27; length: 14; D: .; DNA: TGTGCCAGCAGTCCCTCCGGAGGGAGACACACCATATATTTT; CDR3: CASSPSGGRHTIYF
size: .; J: TRBJ2-3; V: TRBV7-8; length: 14; D: .; DNA: TGTGCCAGCAGCCCGACTAGGAGGACAGATACGCAGTATTTT; CDR3: CASSPTRRTDTQYF
size: .; J: TRBJ1-1; V: TRBV5-6; length: 16; D: .; DNA: TGTGCCAGCAGCTTGGCGGCGCGGCGGACGAGCACTGAAGCTTTCTTT; CDR3: CASSLAARRTSTEAFF
size: .; J: TRBJ1-1; V: TRBV19; length: 13; D: .; DNA: TGTGCCAGTAGTATAGAGGTGAACACTGAAGCTTTCTTT; CDR3: CASSIEVNTEAFF
size: .; J: TRBJ1-2; V: TRBV5-5; length: 12; D: .; DNA: TGTGCCAGCAGCTTGGATAGGTATGGCTACACCTTC; CDR3: CASSLDRYGYTF
size: .; J: TRBJ2-6; V: TRBV23-1; length: 22; D: .; DNA: TGCGCCAGCAGTCAATCTATAGGTCCGGAGGCAGGGGGGTCCTCTGGGGCCAACGTCCTGACTTTC; CDR3: CASSQSIGPEAGGSSGANVLTF
size: .; J: TRBJ1-5; V: TRBV28; length: 15; D: .; DNA: TGTGCCACCAAAGCTCCACCCCGGGGCAATCAGCCCCAGCATTTT; CDR3: CATKAPPRGNQPQHF
size: .; J: TRBJ1-1; V: TRBV25-1; length: 14; D: .; DNA: TGTGCCAGCAGTGAAAGTCTGGGCCGGACTGAAGCTTTCTTT; CDR3: CASSESLGRTEAFF
size: .; J: TRBJ1-5; V: TRBV7-2; length: 13; D: .; DNA: TGTGCCAGCAGCTTATACGATCGCCAGCCCCAGCATTTT; CDR3: CASSLYDRQPQHF
size: once; J: TRBJ1-6; V: TRBV5-1; length: 15; D: .; DNA: TGCGCCAGCAGCTTGGGGGGGACGGCTAATTCACCCCTCCACTTT; CDR3: CASSLGGTANSPLHF
size: .; J: TRBJ2-7; V: TRBV20-1; length: 11; D: .; DNA: TGCAGTGCATTCGGGGCCTACGAGCAGTACTTC; CDR3: CSAFGAYEQYF
size: once; J: TRBJ1-1; V: TRBV29-1; length: 13; D: TRBD1; DNA: TGCAGCGTAGCTCGGACAGGTCCCACTGAAGCTTTCTTT; CDR3: CSVARTGPTEAFF
size: .; J: TRBJ1-1; V: TRBV3-1/TRBV3-2; length: 16; D: .; DNA: TGTGCCAGCAGCCTTGGGGGGGGACGGGTGAACACTGAAGCTTTCTTT; CDR3: CASSLGGGRVNTEAFF
size: .; J: TRBJ1-5; V: TRBV28; length: 12; D: .; DNA: TGTGCCAGCAGTTTGTTGGGTCAGCCCCAGCATTTT; CDR3: CASSLLGQPQHF
size: .; J: TRBJ1-2; V: TRBV12-5; length: 14; D: TRBD1; DNA: TGTGCTAGTGGTTTGAAGGGGGCAAGGGATGGCTACACCTTC; CDR3: CASGLKGARDGYTF
size: .; J: TRBJ1-3; V: TRBV7-2; length: 13; D: .; DNA: TGTGCCAGCAGCTTAGAAAGGAGAAACACCATATATTTT; CDR3: CASSLERRNTIYF
size: .; J: TRBJ1-2; V: TRBV9; length: 15; D: .; DNA: TGTGCCAGCGGCGTAGACTTGGGGAGGGGGTATGGCTACACCTTC; CDR3: CASGVDLGRGYGYTF
size: .; J: TRBJ1-2; V: TRBV2; length: 10; D: .; DNA: TGTGCCAGCGGGACTCCTCTATTTACCTTC; CDR3: CASGTPLFTF
size: once; J: TRBJ2-1; V: TRBV7-3; length: 16; D: .; DNA: TGTGCCAGCAGCTTAAGAGCGTCCATCGCGAGCGATGAGCAGTTCTTC; CDR3: CASSLRASIASDEQFF
size: .; J: TRBJ1-2; V: TRBV5-4; length: 14; D: .; DNA: TGTGCCAGCAGCCCTCCTATGACTAACTATGGCTACACCTTC; CDR3: CASSPPMTNYGYTF
size: .; J: TRBJ2-3; V: TRBV18; length: 16; D: .; DNA: TGTGCCAGCTCACCCAACATGAGGGGAGCCACAGATACGCAGTATTTT; CDR3: CASSPNMRGATDTQYF